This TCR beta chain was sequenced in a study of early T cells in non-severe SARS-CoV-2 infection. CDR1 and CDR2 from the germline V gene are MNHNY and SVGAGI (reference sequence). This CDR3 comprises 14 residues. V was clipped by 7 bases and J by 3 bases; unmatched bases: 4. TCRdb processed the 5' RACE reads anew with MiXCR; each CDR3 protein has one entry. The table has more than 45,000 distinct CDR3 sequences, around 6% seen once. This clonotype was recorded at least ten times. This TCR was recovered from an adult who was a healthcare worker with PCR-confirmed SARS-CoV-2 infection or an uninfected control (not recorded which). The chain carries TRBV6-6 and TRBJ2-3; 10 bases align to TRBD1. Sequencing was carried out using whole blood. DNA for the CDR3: TGTGCCAGCAAGAGGGACAGGGGAACAGATACGCAGTATTTT. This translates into CASKRDRGTDTQYF.